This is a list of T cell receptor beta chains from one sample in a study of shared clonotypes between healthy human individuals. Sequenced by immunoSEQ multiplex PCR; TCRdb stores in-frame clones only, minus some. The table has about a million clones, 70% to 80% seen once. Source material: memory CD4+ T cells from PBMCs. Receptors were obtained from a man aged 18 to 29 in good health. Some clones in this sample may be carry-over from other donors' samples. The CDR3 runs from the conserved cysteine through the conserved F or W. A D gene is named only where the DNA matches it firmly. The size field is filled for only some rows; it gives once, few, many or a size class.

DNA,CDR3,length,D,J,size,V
TGTGCCAGCAGAGCCTACGAGCAGTACTTC,CASRAYEQYF,10,NA,TRBJ2-7,NA,TRBV2
TGTGCCAGTACGGGACTAGCGGGATTCGGCGGGGAGCTGTTTTTT,CASTGLAGFGGELFF,15,TRBD2,TRBJ2-2,NA,TRBV19
TGTGCCAGCACCCTCGGGGACAGGATAGGGGAAAAACTGTTTTTT,CASTLGDRIGEKLFF,15,TRBD1,TRBJ1-4,NA,TRBV6-6
TGTGCCAGCAGCCAACCAACCGGGACTAGCGGAACAGATACGCAGTATTTT,CASSQPTGTSGTDTQYF,17,TRBD2,TRBJ2-3,NA,TRBV4-2
TGCGCCAGCAGCAAGAGGGACAGGGGGCCAGATACGCAGTATTTT,CASSKRDRGPDTQYF,15,TRBD1,TRBJ2-3,NA,TRBV5-1
TGTGCCAGCAGTGCCAGCTCTAGCGGGAGAGGTAATGAGCAGTTCTTC,CASSASSSGRGNEQFF,16,TRBD2,TRBJ2-1,NA,TRBV6-1
TGCGCCAGCAGCTTCCGGGACACTTCCTACGAGCAGTACTTC,CASSFRDTSYEQYF,14,NA,TRBJ2-7,NA,TRBV5-1
TGTGCCAGCAGTAGTGGGAATCAGCCCCAGCATTTT,CASSSGNQPQHF,12,NA,TRBJ1-5,NA,TRBV28
TGTGCCAGCAGTGCACTAGCGGGGTCATACAATGAGCAGTTCTTC,CASSALAGSYNEQFF,15,TRBD2,TRBJ2-1,many,TRBV2
TGTGCCAGCAGTCGTCTGGCAGGCGACAGGTCAGATACGCAGTATTTT,CASSRLAGDRSDTQYF,16,NA,TRBJ2-3,NA,TRBV19
TGTGCCAGCAGTCCCTGGTTGGCAGTGGGATATAGCAATCAGCCCCAGCATTTT,CASSPWLAVGYSNQPQHF,18,NA,TRBJ1-5,once,TRBV27
TGTGCCCCAAGGGGGAGTCTGTTCGGTGAGCAGTTCTTC,CAPRGSLFGEQFF,13,NA,TRBJ2-1,NA,TRBV30
TGCGCCAGCAGCTTATCTAGCGGGAGGGTGGCAGATACGCAGTATTTT,CASSLSSGRVADTQYF,16,TRBD2,TRBJ2-3,few,TRBV5-1
TGTGCCAGCAGCTTGGCACTAGCGGGAACCAAAAACATTCAGTACTTC,CASSLALAGTKNIQYF,16,TRBD2,TRBJ2-4,NA,TRBV5-4
TGTGCCAGCAGCCAAGTACCGACGACCCAGTACTTC,CASSQVPTTQYF,12,NA,TRBJ2-5,NA,TRBV14
TGTGCCAGCAGCAGGGACTTTGACCAAGAGACCCAGTACTTC,CASSRDFDQETQYF,14,NA,TRBJ2-5,NA,TRBV5-5
TGTGCCAGCAGTTACTCGAGGGACAGGGGGCGTCATACGCAGTATTTT,CASSYSRDRGRHTQYF,16,TRBD1,TRBJ2-3,NA,TRBV6-5
TGTGCCAGCAGCTTATATATCACTGAAGCTTTCTTT,CASSLYITEAFF,12,NA,TRBJ1-1,NA,TRBV7-9
TGTGCCATCAGTGAGTCGGAGGGGGCGAAGGAGACCCAGTACTTC,CAISESEGAKETQYF,15,NA,TRBJ2-5,NA,TRBV10-3
TGCGCCAGCAGCCAACACGCTGGGGGAGGCGGAGAGACCCAGTACTTC,CASSQHAGGGGETQYF,16,NA,TRBJ2-5,once,TRBV4-3
TGTGCCAGCAGCTGGGGACCCGGAAACACCATATATTTT,CASSWGPGNTIYF,13,NA,TRBJ1-3,NA,TRBV11-2
TGTGCCAGCAGTGTTATAGGGACAGGGGGCACTGAAGCTTTCTTT,CASSVIGTGGTEAFF,15,TRBD1,TRBJ1-1,NA,TRBV28
TGTGCCAGCAGCTTAGGGACGCTGAATGAGCAGTTCTTC,CASSLGTLNEQFF,13,NA,TRBJ2-1,NA,TRBV7-2
TGTGCCAGCAGCTTAGCGGGGGTAAGCTACGAGCAGTACTTC,CASSLAGVSYEQYF,14,NA,TRBJ2-7,once,TRBV11-2
TGTGCCAGCAGTTCACTAGCGGGAGGGCCTGACATTCAGTACTTC,CASSSLAGGPDIQYF,15,TRBD2,TRBJ2-4,NA,TRBV28
TGTGCCAGCAGTAGGCGGACCACGGGCACCGGGGAGCTGTTTTTT,CASSRRTTGTGELFF,15,NA,TRBJ2-2,few,TRBV6-6
TGTGCCAGTAGTAGGGACAGGGACTACGAGCAGTACTTC,CASSRDRDYEQYF,13,TRBD1,TRBJ2-7,NA,TRBV19
TGTGCCAGCAGCCAAGGGACTAGTTCCGAGACCCAGTACTTC,CASSQGTSSETQYF,14,TRBD2,TRBJ2-5,NA,TRBV14
TGTGCCAGCAGCTCGGCTTCAAAAGAGACCCAGTACTTC,CASSSASKETQYF,13,NA,TRBJ2-5,NA,TRBV11-2
TGTGCCAGCTCACCACCGGGGCTAGCCAAAAACACCGGGGAGCTGTTTTTT,CASSPPGLAKNTGELFF,17,NA,TRBJ2-2,NA,TRBV18
TGTGCCAGCAGCTTAGATCCCCCCAACCCAACTAATGTTAATGAAAAACTGTTTTTT,CASSLDPPNPTNVNEKLFF,19,NA,TRBJ1-4,NA,TRBV7-2
TGTGCCAGTAGTGTCGCTAGCGGGAGTTTTACCTACGAGCAGTACTTC,CASSVASGSFTYEQYF,16,TRBD2,TRBJ2-7,NA,TRBV19
TGCGCCAGCAGCCAAGACGCCCACTATGGCTACACCTTC,CASSQDAHYGYTF,13,NA,TRBJ1-2,NA,TRBV4-1
TGTGCCAGCACAGGGACACTCCGCGAGCAGTACTTC,CASTGTLREQYF,12,NA,TRBJ2-7,NA,TRBV28
TGTGCCAGCAGCTCCGACTACACAGATACGCAGTATTTT,CASSSDYTDTQYF,13,NA,TRBJ2-3,NA,TRBV7-2
TGTGCCAGCAGCCTCCCAGGGATATGGAATCAGCCCCAGCATTTT,CASSLPGIWNQPQHF,15,NA,TRBJ1-5,NA,TRBV28
TGTGCCAGCTCACCTCCAGGGTTTTCTGGAAACACCATATATTTT,CASSPPGFSGNTIYF,15,NA,TRBJ1-3,NA,TRBV18
TGTGCCAGCAGTGAATATCAAGCCGGGCTTGAGTATGGCTACACCTTC,CASSEYQAGLEYGYTF,16,NA,TRBJ1-2,NA,TRBV25-1